One sample yielded the 28 T cell receptor beta chains listed below, sequenced in a study of lymphopenia after photon versus proton radiotherapy. The method was immunoSEQ multiplex PCR; TCRdb's version includes in-frame clones alone and lacks a portion of them. The table records 25,000 to 30,000 clones, approximately 89% of them present only once. The specimen comprised peripheral blood, sampled from a patient treated with photon-based radiotherapy. All receptors come from a man aged 25 to 40 with gastric cancer.

CDR3 loop: CSVELQVITGELFF. Here the CDR3 DNA reads TGCAGCGTTGAATTACAGGTTATCACCGGGGAGCTGTTTTTT. The V and J genes are TRBV29-1 and TRBJ2-2; weak D call: TRBD1 (5 bases). The V end lost 2 bases, the J end lost 4 bases, and 11 bases lay between the germline ends. The V gene's germline CDR1 is SQVTM and CDR2 ANQGSEA. The CDR3 runs to 14 residues.

This clone has a single count. The CDR3 bases are TGTGCCAGCAGTTACTCTTTTGCGGGGGGGAAAAACATTCAGTACTTC. Translated, it gives CASSYSFAGGKNIQYF. The genes are TRBV6-5 and TRBJ2-4; 9 nucleotides agree with TRBD2. Losses at the gene ends were 0 bases for V and 4 bases for J; bases not matched to a gene: 4. The CDR3 runs 16 residues. Germline lookup yields CDR1 MNHEY and CDR2 SVGAGI.

This rearrangement joins TRBV19 to TRBJ1-1; TRBD1 might be the D (5 bases). Deletions cut 3 bases from V and 7 bases from J, with 15 bases between. This CDR3 spans 14 amino acids. The germline V gene encodes CDR1 LNHDA and CDR2 SQIVND (reference sequence). CDR3 bases: TGTGCCAGTAGTATGGGCTCGGGACGGCTTGAAGCTTTCTTT. It translates to CASSMGSGRLEAFF.

This chain joins TRBV2 and TRBJ2-7; TRBD2 might be the D (6 bases). In germline, CDR1 is SNHLY, CDR2 FYNNEI. Trimming stripped 9 bases from V and 2 bases from J, with 14 bases between. The CDR3 is 13 amino acids. Here the CDR3 reads CASVSGSPYEQYF. CDR3 nucleotides: TGTGCCAGTGTAAGCGGGTCCCCCTACGAGCAGTACTTC.

The V call is TRBV5-4, the J call TRBJ2-7; 9 bases align to TRBD2. The germline V gene encodes CDR1 SGHNT and CDR2 YYREEE (reference sequence). This CDR3 spans 16 amino acids. The V segment lost 0 bases and the J segment 3 bases; nucleotides outside the gene matches: 7. The CDR3 sequence: CASSLASSGEGYEQYF. The CDR3 DNA follows: TGTGCCAGCAGCTTGGCGTCTAGCGGGGAAGGCTACGAGCAGTACTTC.

This chain connects TRBV4-1 to TRBJ1-4; 7 positions agree with TRBD1. Germline-derived CDR1 and CDR2 are MGHRA and YSYEKL. The CDR3 sequence is 14 residues long. V was clipped by 0 bases and J by 6 bases; unmatched bases: 1. CDR3 in DNA: TGCGCCAGCAGCCAAGAAACAGGGGATGAAAAACTGTTTTTT. Amino acid sequence: CASSQETGDEKLFF.

This chain connects TRBV2 to TRBJ1-4; the D gene is possibly TRBD1 (5 bases). There are 14 residues in the CDR3. The ends were cut back, 10 bases at V and 7 bases at J, with 19 bases in the middle. Germline CDR1 and CDR2: SNHLY and FYNNEI. CDR3 residues: CATSRGGGGEKLFF. The CDR3 nucleotides read TGTGCCACCTCCCGCGGTGGGGGGGGTGAAAAACTGTTTTTT.

The chain has TRBV19 and TRBJ2-7; D is tentatively TRBD1 or TRBD2 (5 bases each). V lost 3 bases and J 2 bases, leaving 14 bases between the germline ends. The germline gives CDR1 LNHDA, CDR2 SQIVND (reference sequence). The CDR3 is made up of 15 amino acids. The DNA for the CDR3 is TGTGCCAGTAGTATTTCTCCCCAGGGAGCCTACGAGCAGTACTTC. The encoded protein is CASSISPQGAYEQYF.

In DNA, the CDR3 is TGCGCCAGCAGCCAAGGGTCCCGCGGGAGGGGGGCAGATACGCAGTATTTT. The encoded protein is CASSQGSRGRGADTQYF. This sequence joins TRBV4-1 and TRBJ2-3; 9 bases match TRBD2. Germline assignment: CDR1 MGHRA and CDR2 YSYEKL. The V and J ends lost 1 base and 4 bases, in that order; junction bases with no gene match: 9. This CDR3 spans 17 amino acids.

This clone was counted a single time. The rearrangement uses TRBV19 and TRBJ1-3, with D unclear. The germline V gene encodes CDR1 LNHDA and CDR2 SQIVND (reference sequence). The V gene lost 4 bases and the J gene lost 2 bases, with 9 bases spanning the gap. This CDR3 region has 14 residues. CDR3 sequence (DNA): TGTGCCAGTAGTAGAAGGACCGCTGGAAACACCATATATTTT. Translated: CASSRRTAGNTIYF.

The chain joins TRBV6-1 to TRBJ2-2, with 10 bases aligning to TRBD1. CDR3 length: 15 amino acids. The V gene's germline CDR1 is MNHNS and CDR2 SASEGT. V was pared by 6 bases and J by 9 bases, with 10 bases of the junction left unmatched. DNA for the CDR3: TGTGCCAGCAGGAGACAGGGGGCCGATGGCCGGGAGCTGTTTTTT. Amino acid sequence: CASRRQGADGRELFF.

The V and J genes are TRBV19 and TRBJ1-1; 8 bases align to TRBD1. Germline CDR1 is LNHDA and CDR2 is SQIVND (reference sequence). The CDR3 loop spans 15 amino acids. After removal of 4 bases from V and 0 bases from J, the junction contained 4 bases not matched to a gene. CDR3 sequence reads: CASSNDRGMNTEAFF. The CDR3 DNA reads as TGTGCCAGTAGTAACGACAGGGGTATGAACACTGAAGCTTTCTTT.

This chain connects TRBV5-1 to TRBJ1-2; D ambiguous. Germline V gene data show CDR1 as SGHRS and CDR2 as YFSETQ. Trimming pared 4 bases from V and 1 base from J, leaving 11 bases between. The CDR3 runs 14 residues. CDR3 nucleotide sequence: TGCGCCAGCAGCCTACCTTCTGGTAACTATGGCTACACCTTC. This translates into CASSLPSGNYGYTF.

The V and J genes are TRBV7-2 and TRBJ2-2, with 12 bases matching TRBD2. Trimming took 6 bases from V and 3 from J; bases not matched to a gene: 8. This CDR3 has 17 amino acids. Germline CDR1 is SGHTA and CDR2 is FQGNSA. CDR3 bases: TGTGCCAGCAGACAAGGACTAGCGGGATACGACACCGGGGAGCTGTTTTTT. Its protein product is CASRQGLAGYDTGELFF. Full variable domain (rest looked up from reference TRBV7-2 and TRBJ2-2): GAGVSQSPSNKVTEKGKDVELRCDPISGHTALYWYRQSLGQGLEFLIYFQGNSAPDKSGLPSDRFSAERTGGSVSTLTIQRTQQEDSAVYLCASRQGLAGYDTGELFFGEGSRLTVL.

This chain uses TRBV27 with TRBJ1-6; possibly TRBD1 for D (5 bases). V dropped 6 bases and J dropped 6 bases, with 18 bases sitting between them. CDR1 and CDR2 from the germline V gene are MNHEY and SMNVEV (reference sequence). The CDR3 covers 16 residues. The CDR3 spells CASRLNDRSANSPLHF. DNA for the CDR3: TGTGCCAGCAGACTTAATGACAGAAGTGCTAATTCACCCCTCCACTTT.

The chain uses TRBV6-1 and TRBJ1-2; the D gene is possibly TRBD1 (6 bases). Trimming pared 6 bases from V and 8 bases from J, leaving 10 bases between. The length of the CDR3 is 11 residues. The germline CDR1 and CDR2 sequences are MNHNS and SASEGT. CDR3 sequence (DNA): TGTGCCAGCAGGTACAGGGAGGGCTACACCTTC. Protein product: CASRYREGYTF.

J is TRBJ1-2 and V is TRBV6-5, with a possible D match to TRBD1 (6 bases). CDR1 and CDR2 from the germline V gene are MNHEY and SVGAGI. V lost 6 bases and J lost 5, with 13 bases in between. This CDR3 has 13 residues. CDR3 region: CASRDGTSYGYTF. The CDR3 nucleotides are TGTGCCAGCAGAGACGGGACAAGTTATGGCTACACCTTC.

This sequence joins TRBV11-3 and TRBJ2-7; TRBD1 might be the D (6 bases). Germline V gives CDR1 SGHNT, CDR2 YENEEA. The V gene lost 0 bases and the J gene lost 0 bases, with 15 bases spanning the gap. The CDR3 is 17 residues long. In DNA, the CDR3 is TGTGCCAGCAGCTTAGATTTGGACAGCGTTAGCTCCTACGAGCAGTACTTC. This gives the protein CASSLDLDSVSSYEQYF.

V usage is TRBV5-6 and J usage is TRBJ1-2; no definite D call. The V gene lost 0 bases and the J gene lost 4 bases, with 7 bases spanning the gap. CDR3 length: 13 residues. Germline CDR1 and CDR2: SGHDT and YYEEEE. In nucleotides, the CDR3 is TGTGCCAGCAGCTTGGGCCGACGCTATGGCTACACCTTC. This translates into CASSLGRRYGYTF. Complete variable domain (other parts from reference TRBV5-6 and TRBJ1-2): DAGVTQSPTHLIKTRGQQVTLRCSPKSGHDTVSWYQQALGQGPQFIFQYYEEEERQRGNFPDRFSGHQFPNYSSELNVNALLLGDSALYLCASSLGRRYGYTFGSGTRLTVV.

The rearrangement joins TRBV5-4 to TRBJ2-7; TRBD2 aligns across 9 bases. This CDR3 has 15 residues. The V segment lost 6 bases and the J segment 0 bases; nucleotides outside the gene matches: 7. Per germline, CDR1 SGHNT and CDR2 YYREEE (reference sequence). CDR3 loop: CASTLGGGDSYEQYF. CDR3 DNA: TGTGCCAGCACCCTTGGCGGGGGGGACTCCTACGAGCAGTACTTC. Based on the CDR3 plus reference TRBV5-4 and TRBJ2-7, the full variable domain is ETGVTQSPTHLIKTRGQQVTLRCSSQSGHNTVSWYQQALGQGPQFIFQYYREEENGRGNFPPRFSGLQFPNYSSELNVNALELDDSALYLCASTLGGGDSYEQYFGPGTRLTVT.

J is TRBJ1-6 and V is TRBV6-1; D not resolved. CDR1 is MNHNS and CDR2 is SASEGT in the germline V gene. Trimming pared 3 bases from V and 4 bases from J, leaving 13 bases between. The CDR3 length is 16 residues. The CDR3 region has the DNA TGTGCCAGCAGTGATCCGACCGAGACTTATAATTCACCCCTCCACTTT. As protein: CASSDPTETYNSPLHF.

The V and J genes are TRBV7-9 and TRBJ2-1, with 8 bases fitting TRBD1. This CDR3 has 19 residues. Germline CDR1 is SEHNR and CDR2 is FQNEAQ (reference sequence). Unmatched junction bases numbered 22, after V lost 5 bases and J lost 7 bases. CDR3 protein: CASSQPTGEWGQQQNEQFF. The CDR3 bases are TGTGCCAGCAGCCAACCGACAGGGGAGTGGGGACAGCAACAAAATGAGCAGTTCTTC.

The gene calls are TRBV19 and TRBJ2-3; 7 bases are a match to TRBD2. Germline V gives CDR1 LNHDA, CDR2 SQIVND (reference sequence). The CDR3 sequence is 15 residues long. Trimming took 5 bases from V and 5 from J; bases not matched to a gene: 10. This CDR3 is CASSDRTRPGDTQYF. The CDR3, as DNA: TGTGCCAGTAGTGACCGGACTAGGCCCGGAGATACGCAGTATTTT.

The CDR3 DNA sequence: TGTGCCAGCAGTTACTCGACGAAGTGGGACACTGAAGCTTTCTTT. As protein: CASSYSTKWDTEAFF. This rearrangement joins TRBV6-5 to TRBJ1-1; D unclear. Trimming removed 0 bases at V and 3 bases at J, with 11 bases between. The CDR3 runs to 15 residues. Germline V gene lookup returns CDR1 MNHEY and CDR2 SVGAGI.

This CDR3 reads CASSSRETQYF. CDR3 nucleotides: TGTGCCAGCAGCTCCAGGGAGACCCAGTACTTC. V usage is TRBV7-8 and J usage is TRBJ2-5; D uncertain. There are 11 residues in the CDR3. Germline V gene sequence: CDR1 SGHVS, CDR2 FQNEAQ. Trimming shortened V by 4 bases and J by 5 bases, and 5 bases separated the two germline ends.

This clone has more than one count but fewer than ten. The genes are TRBV5-1 and TRBJ2-7, with 9 bases lining up with TRBD1. Losses at the gene ends were 4 bases for V and 3 bases for J; bases not matched to a gene: 5. CDR3 length: 14 residues. Germline CDR1 and CDR2: SGHRS and YFSETQ. Here the CDR3 DNA reads TGCGCCAGCAGCAGGGACAGGGAGAACTACGAGCAGTACTTC. The encoded protein is CASSRDRENYEQYF.

The chain carries TRBV27 and TRBJ2-7; possible D gene TRBD2, 6 bases. From germline, CDR1 is MNHEY and CDR2 SMNVEV (reference sequence). Trimming left V 6 bases short and J 4 bases short, with 19 bases between. CDR3 length equals 15 residues. The CDR3 region is CASRARGLEWYEQYF. The CDR3 DNA sequence: TGTGCCAGCAGGGCGCGGGGACTGGAATGGTACGAGCAGTACTTC.

This clone is large. The genes are TRBV4-3 and TRBJ2-2, with no clear D. Germline V gene sequence: CDR1 LGHNA, CDR2 YSLEER. The V gene lost 4 bases and the J gene lost 0 bases, with 6 bases spanning the gap. The CDR3 length is 14 residues. This chain's CDR3 is CASSRNTNTGELFF. DNA for the CDR3: TGCGCCAGCAGCCGGAACACGAACACCGGGGAGCTGTTTTTT.